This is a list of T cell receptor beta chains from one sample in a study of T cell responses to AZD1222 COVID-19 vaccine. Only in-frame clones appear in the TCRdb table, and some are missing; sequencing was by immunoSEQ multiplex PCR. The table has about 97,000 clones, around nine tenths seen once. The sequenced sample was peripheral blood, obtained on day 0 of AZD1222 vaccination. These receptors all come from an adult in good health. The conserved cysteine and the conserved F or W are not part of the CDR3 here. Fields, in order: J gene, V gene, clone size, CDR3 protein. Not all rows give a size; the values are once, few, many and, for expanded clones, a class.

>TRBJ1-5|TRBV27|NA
ASSLQGPGQPQH
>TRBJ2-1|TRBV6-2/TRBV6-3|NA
ASSYSASGRGVNEQF
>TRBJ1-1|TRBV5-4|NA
ASSPVGGEWGTEAF
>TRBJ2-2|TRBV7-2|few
ASSLQLISSGELF
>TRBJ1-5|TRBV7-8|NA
ASSFDRNNQPQH
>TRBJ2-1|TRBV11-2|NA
ASSLDLQAEQF
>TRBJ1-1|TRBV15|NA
ATSRGSFLEAF
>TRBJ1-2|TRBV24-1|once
ATSDHREGGYT
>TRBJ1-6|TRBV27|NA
ASSRNTNSPLH
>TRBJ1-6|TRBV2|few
ASSVLRDGDSPLH
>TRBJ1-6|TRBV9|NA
ASSPTDIWNSPLH
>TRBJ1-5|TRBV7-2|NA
ASSFLTNQPQH
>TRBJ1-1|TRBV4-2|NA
ASSQDLARRNTEAF
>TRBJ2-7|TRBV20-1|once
SASGERNWDEQY
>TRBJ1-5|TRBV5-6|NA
ASSLAGTSYSNQPQH
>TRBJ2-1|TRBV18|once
ASSPPGLAGAYNEQF
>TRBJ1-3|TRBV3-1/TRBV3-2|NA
ASSQSYSGNTIY
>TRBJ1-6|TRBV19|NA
ASSMRLTNSPLH
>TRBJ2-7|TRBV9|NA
ASSVVNTGEQY
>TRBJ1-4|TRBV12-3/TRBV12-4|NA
ASSWVNEKLF
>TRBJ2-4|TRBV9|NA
ASTLFPGGFRVYIQY
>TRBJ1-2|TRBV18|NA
ASSPGTGDNYGYT
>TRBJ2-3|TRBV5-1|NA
ASTWDSGTDTQY
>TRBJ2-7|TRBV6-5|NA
ASSYSQATYEQY
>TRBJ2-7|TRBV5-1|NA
ASKSGEPYEQY
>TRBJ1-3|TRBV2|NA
ASSVEGARSGNTIY
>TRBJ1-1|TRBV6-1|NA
ASSEAPGGTEAF
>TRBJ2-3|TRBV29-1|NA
SVEGTVGGGTDTQY
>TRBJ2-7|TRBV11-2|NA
ASSFVRGQDHEQY
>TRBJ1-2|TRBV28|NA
ASSLWIGTGNGYT
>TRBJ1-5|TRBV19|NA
ASSIDTGTAYSNQPQH
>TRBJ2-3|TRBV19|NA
ASWPGDTQY
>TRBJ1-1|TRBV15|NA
ATSPLGRGGLRTEAF
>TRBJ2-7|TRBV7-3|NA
ASSLNTGGEQY
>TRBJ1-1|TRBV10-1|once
ASSESRPLRTEAF
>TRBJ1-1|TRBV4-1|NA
ASSQVGGIWNTEAF
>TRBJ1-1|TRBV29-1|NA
SGQTPAYEAF
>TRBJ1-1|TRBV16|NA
ASSQRPNTEAF
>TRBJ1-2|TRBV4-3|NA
ASSPQGATNYGYT
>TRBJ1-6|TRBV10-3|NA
AISGGPTTGGYSPLH
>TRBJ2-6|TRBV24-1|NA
ATSDLGDGANVLT
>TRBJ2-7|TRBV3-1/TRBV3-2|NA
ASSQCAGVPSYEQY
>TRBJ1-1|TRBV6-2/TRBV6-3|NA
ASSQPWGRANTEAF
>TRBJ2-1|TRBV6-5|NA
ASSSAGGIDNEQF
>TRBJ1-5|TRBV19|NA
ASSIVLNQPQH
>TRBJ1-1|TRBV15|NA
ATSRGQGLNTEAF
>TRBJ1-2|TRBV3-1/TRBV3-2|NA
ASSLTAGTYGYT
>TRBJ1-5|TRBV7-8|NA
ASSSDRYNQPQH